The clone carrying this T cell receptor (beta chain) has only one observation. Its specificity is not known. These data are taken from a study of shared clonotypes between healthy human individuals. Study-wide context: Each donor contributed plates that comprised three CD4 naive, three CD4 memory, two CD8 naive and one CD8 memory.

Findings and limits, study-wide: Estimated richness was generally greater in naive than memory subsets. The sole specimen, blood, was sampled, and tissue repertoires likely differ. It was the few donors that limited the genetic and exposure-history diversity represented.

The repertoire was sequenced with immunoSEQ multiplex PCR; TCRdb's copy has only in-frame clones and lacks some. The sample consists of some 2.4 million clones, 93% of them appearing once. The CDR3 is made up of 14 amino acids. J lost 2 bases, V lost 6 bases, and 3 bases had no gene match. Looked up from germline, CDR1 is MNHNS and CDR2 is SASEGT. The source of this sequence is a man between 18 and 35 years old in good health. Some clones in this sample may be carry-over from other donors' samples. This chain links TRBV6-1 with TRBJ2-7, with 11 bases matching TRBD2. Sequenced: naive CD4+ T cells from PBMCs. Noted subset: CD45RA+ positively selected. The CDR3 is CASSPGLAAYEQYF. CDR3 in DNA: TGTGCCAGCAGCCCGGGACTAGCGGCCTACGAGCAGTACTTC.